Shown below are 14 T cell receptor beta chains from a single sample sequenced in a study of blood T cell repertoires in COVID-19. The table came from immunoSEQ multiplex PCR; TCRdb's copy has only in-frame clones and leaves some out. Of 250,000 to 350,000 clones in the sample, around 90% were seen once. Source material: PBMCs or T cells enriched from blood (not recorded which). Receptors were obtained from a woman under 40 who had recovered from COVID-19.

The V call is TRBV4-2, the J call TRBJ2-2, with 11 nucleotides matching TRBD2. There are 20 residues in the CDR3. The junction had 12 bases not matched to a gene; V was cut back by 0 bases and J by 3 bases. Germline assignment: CDR1 LGHNA and CDR2 YNFKEQ. The CDR3 coding sequence is TGTGCCAGCAGCCAAGATGGATTAGCGGGAGGGCCAGGGGACACCGGGGAGCTGTTTTTT. Its translation: CASSQDGLAGGPGDTGELFF.

This clone was seen a single time. The chain links TRBV19 to TRBJ2-7; tentatively, D is TRBD1 (6 bases). Germline lookup yields CDR1 LNHDA and CDR2 SQIVND (reference sequence). The CDR3 is made up of 12 amino acids. Trimming cost V 5 bases and J 7 bases, with 12 bases left between them. The CDR3 region is CASSQQGWEQYF. Here the CDR3 DNA reads TGTGCCAGTAGTCAACAGGGTTGGGAGCAGTACTTC.

The gene calls are TRBV7-9 and TRBJ2-7; TRBD1 aligns across 10 bases. The germline V gene encodes CDR1 SEHNR and CDR2 FQNEAQ (reference sequence). With 4 bases clipped from V and 4 bases from J, the junction kept 7 bases outside the gene matches. This CDR3 is built from 15 residues. In nucleotides, the CDR3 is TGTGCCAGCAGCTCTGAAGACAGGGGGCAATACGAGCAGTACTTC. Amino acid sequence: CASSSEDRGQYEQYF. Full variable domain (outside the CDR3, taken from reference TRBV7-9 and TRBJ2-7): DTGVSQNPRHKITKRGQNVTFRCDPISEHNRLYWYRQTLGQGPEFLTYFQNEAQLEKSRLLSDRFSAERPKGSFSTLEIQRTEQGDSAMYLCASSSEDRGQYEQYFGPGTRLTVT.

The rearrangement uses TRBV19 and TRBJ1-5; 10 nucleotides match TRBD1. The CDR3 is made up of 15 amino acids. V lost 8 bases, J lost 4 bases, and 8 bases stayed unmatched. Germline-derived CDR1 and CDR2 are LNHDA and SQIVND (reference sequence). The CDR3 DNA is TGTGCCAGTTCCTACGGGACAGGGGATAATCAGCCCCAGCATTTT. It translates to CASSYGTGDNQPQHF.

This sequence joins TRBV3-1 (or the pseudogene TRBV3-2) and TRBJ1-1; a weak D match, TRBD1 (5 bases). From germline, CDR1 is LGHDT and CDR2 YNNKEL (reference sequence). The ends were cut back, 5 bases at V and 7 bases at J, with 11 bases in the middle. CDR3 length: 12 residues. The CDR3 DNA reads as TGTGCCAGCAGCTCTCGACAGATTGAAGCTTTCTTT. It is translated as CASSSRQIEAFF.

The J gene is TRBJ2-3, the V gene TRBV5-5; the match to TRBD1 covers 8 bases. Looked up from germline, CDR1 is SGHKS and CDR2 is YYEKEE (reference sequence). The trim removed 0 bases at V and 3 bases at J, leaving 6 bases unmatched. The CDR3 is 16 amino acids. As DNA, the CDR3 is TGTGCCAGCAGCTTGGACAGGGGGTTGTTGACAGATACGCAGTATTTT. Translation: CASSLDRGLLTDTQYF.

The rearrangement joins TRBV28 to TRBJ1-5; D perhaps matches TRBD1 (6 bases). V was pared by 6 bases and J by 2 bases, with 23 bases between. Looked up from germline, CDR1 is MDHEN and CDR2 is SYDVKM. The CDR3 length is 18 residues. CDR3 residues: CASSPIFFTDSRNQPQHF. Here the CDR3 DNA reads TGTGCCAGCAGCCCAATTTTTTTTACGGACAGCCGCAATCAGCCCCAGCATTTT.

V and J are TRBV7-2 and TRBJ2-3; 11 bases line up with TRBD2. With 5 bases clipped from V and 10 bases from J, the junction kept 8 bases outside the gene matches. The CDR3 has 14 amino acids. The germline V gene has CDR1 SGHTA and CDR2 FQGNSA. In DNA, the CDR3 is TGTGCCAGCAGCCTACCGGGACTAGCGGCTCCGCAGTATTTT. The encoded protein is CASSLPGLAAPQYF.

The J gene is TRBJ2-5, the V gene TRBV5-1; TRBD2 aligns across 14 bases. Germline lookup yields CDR1 SGHRS and CDR2 YFSETQ. This CDR3 region has 15 residues. The V gene end was trimmed by 4 bases and the J gene end by 4 bases; junction bases not matched to a gene: 3. In DNA, the CDR3 is TGCGCCAGCAGCCCGGGACTAGCGGGAGTAGAGACCCAGTACTTC. It encodes CASSPGLAGVETQYF.

The chain uses TRBV27 and TRBJ2-3; 10 nucleotides match TRBD2. The germline V gene has CDR1 MNHEY and CDR2 SMNVEV (reference sequence). The CDR3 length is 15 residues. Trimming cost V 2 bases and J 5 bases; bases outside gene matches: 4. The CDR3 loop is CASSLLAGDIDTQYF. DNA for the CDR3: TGTGCCAGCAGTTTACTAGCGGGGGACATAGATACGCAGTATTTT.

This chain connects TRBV30 to TRBJ2-2, with D perhaps matching TRBD1 (5 bases). CDR1 GTSNPN and CDR2 SVGIG come from the germline V gene (reference sequence). V gave up 1 base and J gave up 5 bases, with 8 bases separating them. The CDR3 extends over 13 amino acids. The CDR3 spells CAWSGQLTGELFF. Here the CDR3 DNA reads TGTGCCTGGAGTGGACAGCTGACCGGGGAGCTGTTTTTT.

The rearrangement uses TRBV10-1 and TRBJ1-1; D is perhaps TRBD1 (5 bases). The length of the CDR3 is 14 residues. Germline assignment: CDR1 WNHNN and CDR2 SYGVQD (reference sequence). Trimming left V 6 bases short and J 1 base short, with 12 bases between. The CDR3: CASRGGLANTEAFF. CDR3 in DNA: TGCGCCAGCAGGGGGGGACTGGCGAACACTGAAGCTTTCTTT.

This clone was seen only a few times. V usage is TRBV19 and J usage is TRBJ1-1, with D perhaps TRBD1 (5 bases). Germline-derived CDR1 and CDR2 are LNHDA and SQIVND (reference sequence). V lost 6 bases and J lost 7, with 12 bases in between. The CDR3 has 12 residues. The CDR3: CASRTEPNEAFF. The CDR3 nucleotides are TGTGCCAGTAGGACAGAGCCAAATGAAGCTTTCTTT.

The J gene is TRBJ2-3, the V gene TRBV7-2; 9 bases match TRBD1. V lost 5 bases, J lost 5 bases, and 8 bases stayed unmatched. The CDR3 extends over 15 amino acids. Germline V gene sequence: CDR1 SGHTA, CDR2 FQGNSA. The DNA of the CDR3 is TGTGCCAGCAGCCCACAGGGGGCGCGGAAAGATACGCAGTATTTT. This translates into CASSPQGARKDTQYF.